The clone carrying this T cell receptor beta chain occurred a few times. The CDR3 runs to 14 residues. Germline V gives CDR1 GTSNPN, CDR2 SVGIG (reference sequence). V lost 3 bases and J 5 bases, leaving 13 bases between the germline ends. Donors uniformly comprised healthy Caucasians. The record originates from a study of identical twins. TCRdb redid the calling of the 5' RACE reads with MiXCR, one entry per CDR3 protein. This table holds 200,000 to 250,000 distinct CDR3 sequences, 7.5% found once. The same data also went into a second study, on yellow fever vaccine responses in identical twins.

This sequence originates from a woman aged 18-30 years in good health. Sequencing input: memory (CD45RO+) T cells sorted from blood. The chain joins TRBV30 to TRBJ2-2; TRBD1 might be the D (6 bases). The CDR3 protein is CAWRQAGATGELFF. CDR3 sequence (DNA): TGTGCCTGGAGACAAGCAGGGGCGACCGGGGAGCTGTTTTTT.